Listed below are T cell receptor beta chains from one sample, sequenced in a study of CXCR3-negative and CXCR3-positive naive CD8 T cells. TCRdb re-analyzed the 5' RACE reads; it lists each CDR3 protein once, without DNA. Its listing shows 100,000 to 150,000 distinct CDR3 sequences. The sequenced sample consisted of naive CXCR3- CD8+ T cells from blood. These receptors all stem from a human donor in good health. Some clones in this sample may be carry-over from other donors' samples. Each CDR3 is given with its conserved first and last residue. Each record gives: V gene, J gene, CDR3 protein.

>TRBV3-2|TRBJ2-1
CASRCRDIIYNEQFF
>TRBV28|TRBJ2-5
CASTSDRAGRRAETQYF
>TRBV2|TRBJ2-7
CASSEEGVLPNEQYF
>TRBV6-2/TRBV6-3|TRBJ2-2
CASSWPSGTNTGELFF
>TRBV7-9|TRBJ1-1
CASSLGAATPRVNTEAFF
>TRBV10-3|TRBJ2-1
CAISVGTKQFF
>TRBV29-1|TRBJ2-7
CSVEMGRGPYEQYF
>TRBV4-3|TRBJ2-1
CASSHGQGAFEQFF
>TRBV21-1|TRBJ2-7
CASSQRGAQDRYF
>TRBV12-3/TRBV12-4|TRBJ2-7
CASSPNRGFSYEQYF
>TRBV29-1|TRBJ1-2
CSVTTGDFGYTF